The 14 T cell receptor beta chains presented below share a single source sample, sequenced in a study of blood T cell repertoires in COVID-19 (dated by TCRdb to 2020 to 2022). The protocol used for the library was the immunoSEQ multiplex PCR assay. The table comes from immuneACCESS by way of TCRdb, which keeps in-frame sequences with V and J called. Part of the clones is missing from these tables; in studies checked, under half for an unresolved V gene and the rest for unknown reasons. This sample gives around 130,000 clones in total; 80% to 90% of them show up just once. The ten largest account for about 10% of the sample. The sequencing input was peripheral blood. The origin of the receptors is a man in his sixties with active or convalescent COVID-19.

The chain combines TRBV18 with TRBJ2-3; 14 bases are a match to TRBD2. V lost 4 bases, J lost 1 base, and 1 base stayed unmatched. From germline, CDR1 is KGHSH and CDR2 LQKENI. This CDR3 has 16 residues. Here the CDR3 DNA reads TGTGCCAGCTCACAGGGACTAGCGGGGGGCACAGATACGCAGTATTTT. Protein sequence: CASSQGLAGGTDTQYF. Together with reference TRBV18 and TRBJ2-3, the CDR3 gives the full variable domain: NAGVMQNPRHLVRRRGQEARLRCSPMKGHSHVYWYRQLPEEGLKFMVYLQKENIIDESGMPKERFSAEFPKEGPSILRIQQVVRGDSAAYFCASSQGLAGGTDTQYFGPGTRLTVL.

The chain links TRBV2 to TRBJ2-1; a possible D gene is TRBD2 (6 bases). The V end lost 4 bases, the J end lost 5 bases, and 15 bases lay between the germline ends. This CDR3 spans 15 amino acids. CDR1 is SNHLY, CDR2 FYNNEI, per germline. CDR3 DNA: TGTGCCAGCAGTGGCTTTAGCGGAACAAACAATGAGCAGTTCTTC. Its protein is CASSGFSGTNNEQFF.

The chain is built from TRBV2 and TRBJ2-3; the match to TRBD1 covers 11 bases. The CDR3 sequence is 15 residues long. The V and J ends lost 6 bases and 4 bases, in that order; junction bases with no gene match: 6. Looked up from germline, CDR1 is SNHLY and CDR2 is FYNNEI. For the CDR3, the DNA is TGTGCCAGCAGAGAGGGGACAGGGGGTGCAGATACGCAGTATTTT. Its translation: CASREGTGGADTQYF.

V is TRBV7-2 and J is TRBJ2-1; 16 bases are shared with TRBD2. V shed 5 bases and J 10 bases; nucleotides not matched to a gene: 11. This CDR3 has 17 residues. Germline CDR1 is SGHTA and CDR2 is FQGNSA. The chain's CDR3 is CASSPEGLAGGRREQFF. For the CDR3, the DNA is TGTGCCAGCAGCCCCGAGGGACTAGCGGGAGGGCGAAGAGAGCAGTTCTTC.

The chain joins TRBV15 to TRBJ1-2; the D is unclear. Germline V gene sequence: CDR1 LNHNV, CDR2 YYDKDF (reference sequence). The CDR3 loop spans 14 amino acids. V shed 1 base and J shed 8 bases, with 14 bases lying between them. The CDR3 coding sequence is TGTGCCACCAGCAGAGCGGGTTTGCGAGGAGGCTACACCTTC. It specifies CATSRAGLRGGYTF.

The V and J genes are TRBV28 and TRBJ2-5; TRBD2 aligns across 13 bases. Unmatched junction bases numbered 13, after V lost 2 bases and J lost 7 bases. The CDR3 is 18 amino acids. CDR1 MDHEN and CDR2 SYDVKM come from the germline V gene. The chain's CDR3 is CASSLRTSGSLKWGTQYF. CDR3 in DNA: TGTGCCAGCAGTTTACGGACTAGCGGGAGTCTGAAGTGGGGGACCCAGTACTTC.

Turning to this clone: One end of the junction does not line up with germline, which may come from a read error. The V and J genes are TRBV6-6 and TRBJ2-7, with a tentative D call TRBD1 (6 bases). This CDR3 comprises 14 residues. Germline CDR1 MNHNY, CDR2 SVGAGI (reference sequence). The CDR3 here is CASSYRKTGHPSSF. In DNA form, the CDR3 reads TGTGCCAGCAGTTACCGGAAGACGGGACACCCTTCCTCTTTC.

The chain recombines TRBV2 with TRBJ1-1, with D perhaps TRBD1 (5 bases). The germline CDR1 and CDR2 sequences are SNHLY and FYNNEI. Between the trimmed V and J ends, which lost 1 base and 5 bases, there was a span of 11 bases. This CDR3 has 14 amino acids. This chain's CDR3 is CASSEEGFGTEAFF. The CDR3 DNA sequence: TGTGCCAGCAGTGAAGAGGGGTTCGGGACTGAAGCTTTCTTT.

This clone was observed a single time. V usage is TRBV28 and J usage is TRBJ1-3, with D uncertain. Germline V lookup: CDR1 MDHEN, CDR2 SYDVKM. The CDR3 loop spans 15 amino acids. V shed 1 base and J shed 7 bases, with 14 bases lying between them. Written as DNA, the CDR3 is TGTGCCAGCAGTTTATTTCTTCCCGGGAGGAACACCATATATTTT. Amino acids: CASSLFLPGRNTIYF.

This clone was counted a few times. The rearrangement joins TRBV9 to TRBJ2-1; 13 bases align to TRBD2. The CDR3 sequence is 18 residues long. With V trimmed by 3 bases and J by 9 bases, 15 bases remained unmatched. CDR1 and CDR2 (germline): SGDLS, YYNGEE. Written as DNA, the CDR3 is TGTGCCAGCAGCGATGGGACAGGTCGGACTAGCGGGGGTGGTGAGCAGTTCTTC. Its protein is CASSDGTGRTSGGGEQFF.

J is TRBJ1-5 and V is TRBV2; 9 bases align to TRBD1. Germline V gene lookup returns CDR1 SNHLY and CDR2 FYNNEI. The CDR3 sequence is 16 residues long. Trimming took 6 bases from V and 6 from J; bases not matched to a gene: 12. Here the CDR3 reads CASSGPRTGEGQPQHF. The CDR3 DNA follows: TGTGCCAGCAGCGGCCCGCGGACAGGGGAGGGTCAGCCCCAGCATTTT. The whole variable domain, filled in from reference TRBV2 and TRBJ1-5, reads EPEVTQTPSHQVTQMGQEVILRCVPISNHLYFYWYRQILGQKVEFLVSFYNNEISEKSEIFDDQFSVERPDGSNFTLKIRSTKLEDSAMYFCASSGPRTGEGQPQHFGDGTRLSIL.

This sequence joins TRBV13 and TRBJ2-3; possibly TRBD1 for D (5 bases). V dropped 3 bases and J dropped 2 bases, with 12 bases sitting between them. This CDR3 has 15 residues. CDR1 is PRHDT, CDR2 FYEKMQ, per germline (reference sequence). CDR3 residues: CASSFRQTFTDTQYF. CDR3 DNA: TGTGCCAGCAGCTTCCGACAGACTTTCACAGATACGCAGTATTTT.

V gene TRBV10-2 combines with J gene TRBJ1-2; 9 bases match TRBD1. Losses at the gene ends were 6 bases for V and 7 bases for J; bases not matched to a gene: 12. The V gene's germline CDR1 is WSHSY and CDR2 SAAADI. The CDR3 is made up of 15 amino acids. CDR3 nucleotides: TGCGCCAGCAGGGACAGGGGCAAATCCACTATTGGCTACACCTTC. Translation gives CASRDRGKSTIGYTF.

V is TRBV7-9 and J is TRBJ2-7, with a weak D call TRBD1 (6 bases). Germline CDR1 SEHNR, CDR2 FQNEAQ (reference sequence). The CDR3 runs 13 residues. V lost 1 base, J lost 6 bases, and 10 bases lay in between. The CDR3 here is CASSLVDSIEQYF. In DNA form, the CDR3 reads TGTGCCAGCAGCTTAGTGGACAGCATCGAGCAGTACTTC.